This entry features one T cell receptor beta chain sequence. The sample originates from a study of T cells in tumors after PD-1 blockade. The method was immunoSEQ multiplex PCR; TCRdb's version includes in-frame clones alone and lacks a portion of them. This table holds roughly 13,000 clones, 65% to 70% found once. Tumor or blood genomic DNA was sequenced, with inputs of about 616 ng to 6,004 ng. The germline CDR1 and CDR2 sequences are MNHEY and SMNVEV (reference sequence). This CDR3 has 13 amino acids. Trimming removed 2 bases at V and 1 base at J, with 6 bases between. The V gene is TRBV27, the J gene TRBJ2-7, with D perhaps matching TRBD1 (6 bases). The specimen comprised tumor tissue, sampled after anti-PD-1 treatment. The source of this sequence is a human donor with cutaneous squamous cell carcinoma. The CDR3 reads CASSLQGSYEQYF. CDR3 nucleotides: TGTGCCAGCAGTTTACAGGGGTCCTACGAGCAGTACTTC.